Following are 25 T cell receptor beta chains from one sample sequenced in a study of blood T cell repertoires in COVID-19. Assay: immunoSEQ multiplex PCR; the TCRdb copy retains only in-frame clones and omits some. Here the sample spans approximately 210,000 clones, around 82% being singletons. The specimen was peripheral blood. The receptors originated from a woman aged 40 to 50 with acute or convalescent COVID-19.

The CDR3 loop is CASSLARTGGRETQYF. The DNA of the CDR3 is TGTGCCAGCAGCTTAGCTAGGACAGGGGGCCGAGAGACCCAGTACTTC. V is TRBV7-2 and J is TRBJ2-5, with 11 nucleotides matching TRBD1. J gave up 4 bases and V 0 bases, and 4 bases lay outside the gene matches. This CDR3 has 16 residues. The germline gives CDR1 SGHTA, CDR2 FQGNSA.

J is TRBJ1-2 and V is TRBV5-5; TRBD1 is a possible D gene (5 bases). Germline CDR1 is SGHKS and CDR2 is YYEKEE (reference sequence). The CDR3 has 19 residues. Trimming took off 4 bases at V and 4 bases at J, with 29 bases between the two ends. The CDR3 sequence is CASSRPGEAWGIGSYGYTF. The CDR3 DNA is TGTGCCAGCAGCCGACCCGGGGAGGCGTGGGGCATAGGGAGCTATGGCTACACCTTC.

The gene calls are TRBV10-1 and TRBJ2-1; TRBD1 is a possible D gene (5 bases). Germline-derived CDR1 and CDR2 are WNHNN and SYGVQD (reference sequence). Deletions cut 10 bases from V and 4 bases from J, with 14 bases between. The CDR3 contains 13 residues. CDR3 nucleotide sequence: TGCGCCACCGAAGGGGAAGAATACAATGAGCAGTTCTTC. This sequence encodes CATEGEEYNEQFF.

The V and J genes are TRBV4-2 and TRBJ2-1; 11 bases match TRBD2. Germline V gene sequence: CDR1 LGHNA, CDR2 YNFKEQ. V lost 1 base, J lost 4 bases, and 6 bases stayed unmatched. The CDR3 covers 17 residues. The CDR3: CASSQVPGLAEYNEQFF. In DNA, the CDR3 is TGTGCCAGCAGCCAAGTACCGGGACTAGCGGAATACAATGAGCAGTTCTTC.

Only a few counts were recorded for this clone. The rearrangement joins TRBV2 to TRBJ2-7, with a possible D match to TRBD2 (6 bases). Germline V gene sequence: CDR1 SNHLY, CDR2 FYNNEI. The CDR3 has 14 residues. Trimming cost V 7 bases and J 7 bases, with 20 bases left between them. In nucleotides, the CDR3 is TGTGCCAGCACGAAATACCGGGACTCCCAAGAGCAGTACTTC. It translates to CASTKYRDSQEQYF. Combining the CDR3 with reference TRBV2 and TRBJ2-7 gives the whole variable domain EPEVTQTPSHQVTQMGQEVILRCVPISNHLYFYWYRQILGQKVEFLVSFYNNEISEKSEIFDDQFSVERPDGSNFTLKIRSTKLEDSAMYFCASTKYRDSQEQYFGPGTRLTVT.

The chain combines TRBV7-2 with TRBJ2-1; D is possibly TRBD2 (6 bases). This CDR3 region has 14 residues. V gave up 1 base and J gave up 8 bases, with 12 bases separating them. The germline V gene encodes CDR1 SGHTA and CDR2 FQGNSA. Here the CDR3 reads CASSLGLGVDEQFF. Written as DNA, the CDR3 is TGTGCCAGCAGCTTAGGACTAGGGGTCGATGAGCAGTTCTTC.

This rearrangement joins TRBV24-1 to TRBJ2-7; TRBD1 agrees at 9 bases. The CDR3 loop spans 16 amino acids. Per germline, CDR1 KGHDR and CDR2 SFDVKD. The V segment lost 0 bases and the J segment 0 bases; nucleotides outside the gene matches: 2. The CDR3 coding sequence is TGTGCCACCAGTGATTTGAACAGGGGGCACTCCTACGAGCAGTACTTC. This gives the protein CATSDLNRGHSYEQYF.

V and J are TRBV5-1 and TRBJ2-7; possibly TRBD1 for D (6 bases). CDR3 size: 13 residues. V lost 4 bases and J lost 3, with 11 bases in between. Germline V CDR1 and CDR2: SGHRS, YFSETQ. CDR3 DNA: TGCGCCAGCAGCCGGGACATCGACTACGAGCAGTACTTC. Amino acid sequence: CASSRDIDYEQYF.

The rearrangement links TRBV2 to TRBJ2-7; TRBD2 matches at 13 bases. V was clipped by 4 bases and J by 0 bases; unmatched bases: 12. Germline CDR1 and CDR2: SNHLY and FYNNEI. This CDR3 has 19 residues. CDR3 sequence (DNA): TGTGCCAGCAGTGCCCAAGGACTAGCGGGAGAGTCCTTCTCCTACGAGCAGTACTTC. This encodes CASSAQGLAGESFSYEQYF.

The V call is TRBV10-3, the J call TRBJ1-1; perhaps TRBD1 as D (6 bases). Trimming took off 0 bases at V and 11 bases at J, with 16 bases between the two ends. Germline CDR1 and CDR2: ENHRY and SYGVKD. This CDR3 contains 14 residues. The CDR3 loop reads CAISESSGKGGAFF. The CDR3 DNA reads as TGTGCCATCAGTGAGTCGAGCGGTAAGGGGGGGGCTTTCTTT.

The V gene is TRBV2, the J gene TRBJ2-3; D ambiguous. The CDR3 is made up of 14 amino acids. The V gene's germline CDR1 is SNHLY and CDR2 FYNNEI. Trimming cost V 5 bases and J 0 bases, with 9 bases left between them. The CDR3 DNA reads TGTGCCAGCAGTAGACTGTTAAGCACAGATACGCAGTATTTT. Residues: CASSRLLSTDTQYF.

The gene calls are TRBV6-4 and TRBJ2-1, with TRBD1 matching 7 bases. The length of the CDR3 is 15 residues. Germline V CDR1 and CDR2: MRHNA, SNTAGT. Trimming removed 10 bases from V and 3 bases from J; junction bases left unmatched: 12. The CDR3 region has the DNA TGTGCCACCCGAACCACAGGGGCCGTCTACAATGAGCAGTTCTTC. The encoded protein is CATRTTGAVYNEQFF.

This chain's CDR3 is CASSLKVPAGVGGTGELFF. Written as DNA, the CDR3 is TGTGCCAGCAGCCTGAAGGTACCAGCGGGAGTAGGAGGCACCGGGGAGCTGTTTTTT. The chain employs TRBV5-5 and TRBJ2-2; the match to TRBD2 covers 8 bases. Germline lookup yields CDR1 SGHKS and CDR2 YYEKEE (reference sequence). This CDR3 spans 19 amino acids. V lost 4 bases to trimming and J lost 4 bases; unmatched junction nucleotides: 18.

The rearrangement joins TRBV11-2 to TRBJ2-2, with 10 bases that match TRBD1. Germline V gene lookup returns CDR1 SGHAT and CDR2 FQNNGV. The CDR3 totals 16 residues. J gave up 6 bases and V 5 bases, and 9 bases lay outside the gene matches. CDR3 DNA sequence: TGTGCCAGCAGCCTTGGACAGGGGGATTTCCCCGGGGAGCTGTTTTTT. Protein: CASSLGQGDFPGELFF.

The chain couples TRBV5-6 to TRBJ1-1; 9 bases fit TRBD1. J was trimmed by 6 bases and V by 4 bases; bases with no gene match: 10. There are 15 residues in the CDR3. The germline V gene encodes CDR1 SGHDT and CDR2 YYEEEE. The CDR3 nucleotides read TGTGCCAGCAGCCGTCCCGGGACAGGGTTGGCTGAAGCTTTCTTT. Amino acid sequence: CASSRPGTGLAEAFF.

The V and J genes are TRBV5-1 and TRBJ1-1, with no clear D. The CDR3 runs 13 residues. V lost 5 bases and J lost 6, with 14 bases in between. CDR1 and CDR2 from the germline V gene are SGHRS and YFSETQ. The DNA for the CDR3 is TGCGCCAGCAGTTTACATCGGGGATCTGAAGCTTTCTTT. Its protein is CASSLHRGSEAFF.

The rearrangement joins TRBV9 to TRBJ2-7, with D tentatively TRBD2 (5 bases). The CDR3 is 12 amino acids. Trimming removed 7 bases at V and 6 bases at J, with 14 bases between. Germline values: CDR1 SGDLS, CDR2 YYNGEE. CDR3 DNA: TGTGCCAGCGGGCGCAGCGGCGGCGAGCAGTACTTC. It codes for CASGRSGGEQYF. Full variable domain (remainder filled in from reference TRBV9 and TRBJ2-7): DSGVTQTPKHLITATGQRVTLRCSPRSGDLSVYWYQQSLDQGLQFLIQYYNGEERAKGNILERFSAQQFPDLHSELNLSSLELGDSALYFCASGRSGGEQYFGPGTRLTVT.

The chain recombines TRBV27 with TRBJ1-2, with 7 bases that match TRBD1. Looked up from germline, CDR1 is MNHEY and CDR2 is SMNVEV (reference sequence). The V segment lost 6 bases and the J segment 2 bases; nucleotides outside the gene matches: 6. This CDR3 spans 14 amino acids. CDR3 amino acids: CASRTGVSNYGYTF. CDR3 nucleotides: TGTGCCAGCAGAACAGGGGTATCAAACTATGGCTACACCTTC.

The rearrangement uses TRBV14 and TRBJ1-2, with 8 bases that match TRBD1. Germline CDR1 and CDR2: SGHDN and FVKESK. The CDR3 is 13 amino acids. Trimming cost V 4 bases and J 8 bases; bases outside gene matches: 6. For the CDR3, the DNA is TGTGCCAGCAGCCCTGCCAGGGGGCTAGGCTACACCTTC. It is translated as CASSPARGLGYTF.

The J gene is TRBJ2-7, the V gene TRBV27; 7 bases are a match to TRBD2. The CDR3 spans 15 residues. V lost 5 bases to trimming and J lost 1 base; unmatched junction nucleotides: 8. Germline V gene sequence: CDR1 MNHEY, CDR2 SMNVEV (reference sequence). The CDR3 sequence: CASSPRLAESYEQYF. The CDR3 nucleotides read TGTGCCAGCAGTCCGCGCCTAGCGGAGTCCTACGAGCAGTACTTC.

This clone was observed once. This chain connects TRBV7-9 to TRBJ1-4; tentative D call: TRBD1 (5 bases). This CDR3 is built from 16 residues. The V gene lost 4 bases and the J gene lost 8 bases, with 20 bases spanning the gap. Per the germline V gene, CDR1 is SEHNR and CDR2 is FQNEAQ (reference sequence). The CDR3 is CASSWAGDPISEKLFF. DNA of the CDR3: TGTGCCAGCAGCTGGGCGGGGGACCCCATCTCCGAAAAACTGTTTTTT.

The V call is TRBV2, the J call TRBJ2-7, with 12 bases aligning to TRBD2. CDR3 size: 14 residues. The V and J ends lost 6 bases and 3 bases, in that order; junction bases with no gene match: 3. Germline assignment: CDR1 SNHLY and CDR2 FYNNEI. The CDR3 DNA reads as TGTGCCAGCAGCTTGACTAGCGGGGGCTACGAGCAGTACTTC. It is translated as CASSLTSGGYEQYF.

The chain couples TRBV19 to TRBJ1-2; D may be TRBD1 (6 bases). From germline, CDR1 is LNHDA and CDR2 SQIVND (reference sequence). V was shortened by 9 bases and J by 2 bases, with 16 bases between the two germline ends. CDR3 size: 14 residues. The CDR3 DNA reads as TGTGCCAGCGCTTCGGACAGTACCAACTATGGCTACACCTTC. Protein sequence: CASASDSTNYGYTF.

This clone was detected only once. This chain uses TRBV27 with TRBJ2-7; 7 bases map to TRBD1. CDR1 and CDR2 from the germline V gene are MNHEY and SMNVEV (reference sequence). Trimming removed 6 bases from V and 3 bases from J; junction bases left unmatched: 11. The CDR3 sequence is 15 residues long. CDR3 loop: CASSPTGVPLYEQYF. The CDR3 bases are TGTGCCAGCAGCCCAACAGGGGTACCCCTCTACGAGCAGTACTTC.

The chain joins TRBV24-1 to TRBJ2-1; TRBD1 agrees at 8 bases. The germline V gene has CDR1 KGHDR and CDR2 SFDVKD. The length of the CDR3 is 15 residues. V was pared by 4 bases and J by 8 bases, with 9 bases of the junction left unmatched. The DNA of the CDR3 is TGTGCCACCAGTGACTCCCCAGGGGGCAGGGATGAGCAGTTCTTC. Amino acid sequence: CATSDSPGGRDEQFF.